Included here is one T cell receptor beta chain sequence, with context. The target antigen is unknown. Profiling relied on immunoSEQ multiplex PCR, and the TCRdb table lists in-frame clones only, not all of them. Among 45,000 to 60,000 clones, roughly 84% were seen once, and the ten largest hold roughly 8.1%. The CDR3 runs 14 residues. V was trimmed by 4 bases and J by 4 bases, leaving 12 bases between them. Looked up from germline, CDR1 is SGHKS and CDR2 is YYEKEE (reference sequence). The data originate from a study of T cell clones after liver transplantation. Looking at the study overall: Immunosuppression withdrawal was tried within 2 years after liver transplantation in this trial. Post-transplant blood was tracked for graft-donor-reactive T cell clones identified in a pre-transplant mixed lymphocyte reaction. Graft-donor-reactive sequences were compared with third-party-reactive TCRbeta sequences from pre-transplant mixed lymphocyte reactions.

Study results and limitations: Migration into the graft, not deletion, may explain lost graft donor-reactive T cells.

This sample comprised CD4+ T cells from blood, obtained before liver transplant. The V and J genes are TRBV5-5 and TRBJ2-1; TRBD1 is a possible D gene (6 bases). This TCR came from a human donor who received a liver transplant. In nucleotides, the CDR3 is TGTGCCAGCAGCCCGACGACAGGTTACAATGAGCAGTTCTTC. It yields the protein CASSPTTGYNEQFF.